The 2 T cell receptor beta chains reported below all come from one sample, sequenced in a study of cytomegalovirus exposure and HLA in healthy donors. TCRdb keeps only in-frame clones here, not all; method: immunoSEQ multiplex PCR. The sample shows 52,000 or so clones, 80% to 90% of them seen only once. The sample comprised PBMCs. The receptor source for this set is a woman under 30 in good health and CMV-seronegative.

This clone was counted a few times. CDR3 nucleotide sequence: TGTGCCAGCAGCCGGCAGGCGATGAACACTGAAGCTTTCTTT. Translated: CASSRQAMNTEAFF. The chain has TRBV6-5 and TRBJ1-1; D remains unclear. The CDR3 covers 14 residues. Germline CDR1 and CDR2: MNHEY and SVGAGI. Between the trimmed V and J ends, which lost 6 bases and 0 bases, there was a span of 11 bases.

The gene calls are TRBV4-1 and TRBJ1-1; 8 positions match TRBD1. The CDR3 loop spans 16 amino acids. The V gene end was trimmed by 4 bases and the J gene end by 0 bases; junction bases not matched to a gene: 7. Germline V gives CDR1 MGHRA, CDR2 YSYEKL. CDR3 sequence (DNA): TGCGCCAGCAGCCTTACAGGGGGGAGAATGAACACTGAAGCTTTCTTT. It translates to CASSLTGGRMNTEAFF.